What follows is one T cell receptor (beta chain) and its context. Its antigen is not known. In the ViraFEST assay, antigen-specific CD4+ clonotypes were identified by expansion after peptide-pool stimulation. CD4+ T cell isolation took place after nine to eleven days of culture. Each participant received a vaccine that was either BNT162b2 or mRNA-1273, given as two doses. The CDR3 is 12 residues long. Germline assignment: CDR1 LNHDA and CDR2 SQIVND (reference sequence). V lost 7 bases and J 0 bases, leaving 6 bases between the germline ends. Libraries were prepared by immunoSEQ multiplex PCR; TCRdb keeps only in-frame clonotypes and omits some of them. The sample has some 22,000 clones, approximately 76% seen once. These data come from a study of vaccination effects on CD4 cells after COVID-19. General study points: By a late point after vaccination, infection- and vaccine-induced clones had shrunk markedly through clonal contraction. In the study, convalescent patients were few, and early post-infection timepoints were absent. Common cold coronaviruses were cross-recognized by only 1 of 255 vaccine-induced clones in healthy vaccinees.

The genes are TRBV19 and TRBJ1-2; D not resolved. Sequences were derived from CD4+ T cells from PBMCs cultured with HCoV-229E spike peptides, sampled after COVID-19 vaccination. The clonotype was recovered from a human donor who received a COVID-19 vaccine. CDR3 sequence: CASKGTNYGYTF. CDR3 nucleotides: TGTGCCAGTAAAGGGACTAACTATGGCTACACCTTC. Drawing the rest from reference TRBV19 and TRBJ1-2, the complete variable domain is DGGITQSPKYLFRKEGQNVTLSCEQNLNHDAMYWYRQDPGQGLRLIYYSQIVNDFQKGDIAEGYSVSREKKESFPLTVTSAQKNPTAFYLCASKGTNYGYTFGSGTRLTVV.